The 30 T cell receptor beta chains in this list originate from one sample, sequenced in a study of identical twins. MiXCR, run by TCRdb on the 5' RACE reads, gives a single entry per CDR3 protein. The data show 400,000 to 600,000 distinct CDR3 sequences, 20% to 25% seen once. The same sample was also used in a study of yellow fever vaccine responses in identical twins.

The sample consisted of CD4+ T cells sorted from blood. The source of these receptors is a woman in her late teens or twenties in good health.

This chain uses TRBV3-1 with TRBJ2-5; 14 bases align to TRBD2. The CDR3 covers 18 residues. V trimming: 0 bases; J trimming: 7 bases; junction bases outside the gene matches: 10. Germline V gene data show CDR1 as LGHDT and CDR2 as YNNKEL (reference sequence). The CDR3: CASSQDRTSGGWESTQYF. CDR3 bases: TGTGCCAGCAGCCAAGATCGGACTAGCGGGGGGTGGGAGTCGACCCAGTACTTC.

This rearrangement joins TRBV20-1 to TRBJ1-4; tentatively, D is TRBD1 (6 bases). CDR1 DFQATT and CDR2 SNEGSKA come from the germline V gene (reference sequence). The V end was cut by 6 bases, the J end by 4 bases, with 9 bases between. The CDR3 has 12 amino acids. The CDR3 here is CSARTVNEKLFF. CDR3 nucleotide sequence: TGCAGTGCGAGGACAGTTAATGAAAAACTGTTTTTT.

CDR3 sequence (DNA): TGCGCCAGCAGCTTGGTGGGGACAGGGCCAAACATTCAGTACTTC. Amino acid sequence: CASSLVGTGPNIQYF. This chain uses TRBV5-1 with TRBJ2-4; the match to TRBD1 covers 9 bases. Germline V gene sequence: CDR1 SGHRS, CDR2 YFSETQ. V shed 0 bases, J shed 6 bases, and the junction held 4 bases outside the gene matches. CDR3 length: 15 amino acids.

In its sample, this clonotype was seen a few times. V usage is TRBV6-1 and J usage is TRBJ2-3, with D tentatively TRBD1 (5 bases). Trimming removed 6 bases from V and 12 bases from J, with 22 bases in between. Germline lookup yields CDR1 MNHNS and CDR2 SASEGT. This CDR3 is 14 amino acids long. The CDR3 sequence is CASSSDMFQIRQYF. The DNA of the CDR3 is TGTGCCAGCAGCTCGGACATGTTTCAGATACGCCAGTATTTT.

The chain uses TRBV5-1 and TRBJ2-5, with no clear D. Trimming removed 1 base from V and 2 bases from J, with 9 bases in between. The length of the CDR3 is 14 residues. The germline V gene has CDR1 SGHRS and CDR2 YFSETQ. The CDR3 reads CASSLMADQETQYF. DNA for the CDR3: TGCGCCAGCAGCTTGATGGCAGATCAAGAGACCCAGTACTTC.

The rearrangement joins TRBV7-2 to TRBJ2-5; D unresolved. The germline V and J ends were trimmed by 1 base and 4 bases, with 7 bases remaining between them. The CDR3 runs to 13 residues. The germline gives CDR1 SGHTA, CDR2 FQGNSA. DNA for the CDR3: TGTGCCAGCAGCTTAGATCCCGGAGAGACCCAGTACTTC. Amino acid sequence: CASSLDPGETQYF. Variable domain in full (rest from reference TRBV7-2 and TRBJ2-5): GAGVSQSPSNKVTEKGKDVELRCDPISGHTALYWYRQSLGQGLEFLIYFQGNSAPDKSGLPSDRFSAERTGGSVSTLTIQRTQQEDSAVYLCASSLDPGETQYFGPGTRLLVL.

This clonotype was seen a few times. The V gene is TRBV28, the J gene TRBJ2-7; D call uncertain. V shed 5 bases and J shed 2 bases, with 16 bases lying between them. The CDR3 is 15 residues long. Germline V gene sequence: CDR1 MDHEN, CDR2 SYDVKM. The CDR3 bases are TGTGCCAGCAGTAAGGTTGAGCTTCTCGCCTACGAGCAGTACTTC. Translation: CASSKVELLAYEQYF.

This clonotype was counted a few times. The rearrangement joins TRBV10-3 to TRBJ1-5, with a weak D call TRBD1 (5 bases). V was shortened by 2 bases and J by 7 bases, with 9 bases between the two germline ends. The CDR3 totals 13 residues. Germline values: CDR1 ENHRY, CDR2 SYGVKD. The CDR3 sequence is CAISEGAHQPQHF. The DNA for the CDR3 is TGTGCCATCAGTGAGGGGGCCCACCAGCCCCAGCATTTT.

This clonotype was observed at least ten times. The rearrangement links TRBV10-3 to TRBJ2-1, with 7 positions matching TRBD1. The CDR3 has 16 amino acids. Losses at the gene ends were 3 bases for V and 0 bases for J; bases not matched to a gene: 5. The germline gives CDR1 ENHRY, CDR2 SYGVKD. CDR3 protein: CAISDLRDSSYNEQFF. The CDR3 bases are TGTGCCATCAGTGACCTCCGGGACAGCTCCTACAATGAGCAGTTCTTC.

On this clonotype: At one of its ends the junction is not consistent with the germline gene, which may arise from a read error. The chain has TRBV5-6 and TRBJ1-1, with D possibly matching TRBD1 (5 bases). CDR1 and CDR2 (germline): SGHDT, YYEEEE. CDR3 length equals 14 residues. The CDR3, as DNA: TGTGCCAGCAGTTTGGGGGACGGTCACACTGAAGCTTTCTTT. It yields the protein CASSLGDGHTEAFF. Drawing the rest from reference TRBV5-6 and TRBJ1-1, the complete variable domain is DAGVTQSPTHLIKTRGQQVTLRCSPKSGHDTVSWYQQALGQGPQFIFQYYEEEERQRGNFPDRFSGHQFPNYSSELNVNALLLGDSALYLCASSLGDGHTEAFFGQGTRLTVV.

This clonotype was counted a few times. The chain is built from TRBV20-1 and TRBJ2-3; tentatively, D is TRBD1 (6 bases). CDR3 length: 13 amino acids. Germline CDR1 is DFQATT and CDR2 is SNEGSKA (reference sequence). Trimming cost V 5 bases and J 0 bases, with 9 bases left between them. CDR3 amino acids: CSAGGQSTDTQYF. For the CDR3, the DNA is TGCAGTGCTGGCGGACAGAGCACAGATACGCAGTATTTT.

V gene TRBV12-3 or TRBV12-4 combines with J gene TRBJ2-2; 11 positions match TRBD2. V lost 4 bases and J lost 5; bases outside the gene matches: 3. This CDR3 comprises 15 residues. CDR3 amino acids: CASSWRTSGTGELFF. For the CDR3, the DNA is TGTGCCAGCAGTTGGAGGACTAGCGGGACCGGGGAGCTGTTTTTT.

The sample holds a few counts of this clonotype. The chain recombines TRBV2 with TRBJ1-5, with TRBD1 matching over 9 bases. The V segment lost 9 bases and the J segment 4 bases; nucleotides outside the gene matches: 4. Looked up from germline, CDR1 is SNHLY and CDR2 is FYNNEI. This CDR3 is built from 13 residues. Here the CDR3 DNA reads TGTGCCAGTCGGACAGGGGAAAATCAGCCCCAGCATTTT. Translation: CASRTGENQPQHF. The complete variable domain, with remaining parts taken from reference TRBV2 and TRBJ1-5, reads EPEVTQTPSHQVTQMGQEVILRCVPISNHLYFYWYRQILGQKVEFLVSFYNNEISEKSEIFDDQFSVERPDGSNFTLKIRSTKLEDSAMYFCASRTGENQPQHFGDGTRLSIL.

This clonotype was recorded only once. The chain employs TRBV20-1 and TRBJ1-4, with a weak D call TRBD1 (5 bases). CDR1 is DFQATT and CDR2 is SNEGSKA in the germline V gene (reference sequence). The CDR3 contains 14 residues. V lost 4 bases to trimming and J lost 0 bases, with 9 bases between them. The CDR3 region has the DNA TGCAGTGCTAAAAGACAGTCAACTAATGAAAAACTGTTTTTT. This gives the protein CSAKRQSTNEKLFF.

This clonotype was found many times. V is TRBV5-1 and J is TRBJ2-7; perhaps TRBD1 as D (6 bases). The germline gives CDR1 SGHRS, CDR2 YFSETQ. Between the trimmed V and J ends, which lost 5 bases and 0 bases, there was a span of 12 bases. The CDR3 runs 14 residues. The CDR3 reads CASRGDTNSYEQYF. In DNA, the CDR3 is TGCGCCAGCAGGGGGGACACCAACTCCTACGAGCAGTACTTC.

This clonotype was seen only a few times. The chain employs TRBV12-3 or TRBV12-4 and TRBJ1-1; D not certain. The CDR3 has 14 amino acids. Trimming removed 5 bases at V and 0 bases at J, with 10 bases between. CDR3 sequence: CASSQWPVNTEAFF. The CDR3 region has the DNA TGTGCCAGCAGTCAATGGCCGGTGAACACTGAAGCTTTCTTT.

The chain is built from TRBV4-1 and TRBJ2-1; 7 bases fit TRBD2. The V and J ends lost 1 base and 12 bases, in that order; junction bases with no gene match: 6. Per the germline V gene, CDR1 is MGHRA and CDR2 is YSYEKL. This CDR3 spans 13 amino acids. The CDR3 DNA follows: TGCGCCAGCAGCCAAGCTATAAGGGAGGGGCAGTTCTTC. Amino acids: CASSQAIREGQFF.

The chain links TRBV2 to TRBJ1-1; no clear D gene. The germline V gene has CDR1 SNHLY and CDR2 FYNNEI. The CDR3 is made up of 14 amino acids. V dropped 6 bases and J dropped 0 bases, with 11 bases sitting between them. The CDR3: CASRGPEMNTEAFF. CDR3 DNA sequence: TGTGCCAGCAGGGGCCCCGAAATGAACACTGAAGCTTTCTTT. Drawing the rest from reference TRBV2 and TRBJ1-1, the complete variable domain is EPEVTQTPSHQVTQMGQEVILRCVPISNHLYFYWYRQILGQKVEFLVSFYNNEISEKSEIFDDQFSVERPDGSNFTLKIRSTKLEDSAMYFCASRGPEMNTEAFFGQGTRLTVV.

J is TRBJ2-3 and V is TRBV10-1, with 11 bases matching TRBD2. Germline CDR1 is WNHNN and CDR2 is SYGVQD (reference sequence). The CDR3 contains 18 residues. The trim removed 3 bases at V and 3 bases at J, leaving 11 bases unmatched. CDR3 DNA: TGCGCCAGCAGTGATGATAGCGGGAGGGGTGGTCGAACAGATACGCAGTATTTT. Protein product: CASSDDSGRGGRTDTQYF.

The chain joins TRBV12-3 or TRBV12-4 to TRBJ2-5, with D possibly matching TRBD1 (5 bases). CDR3 size: 15 residues. The ends were cut back, 0 bases at V and 5 bases at J, with 13 bases in the middle. CDR3 coding DNA: TGTGCCAGCAGTTTAGCGAGGACACCCCAGGAGACCCAGTACTTC. Residues: CASSLARTPQETQYF.

Only a few counts were recorded for this clonotype. V is TRBV10-3 and J is TRBJ1-2; maybe TRBD1 (6 bases). V gave up 10 bases and J gave up 7 bases, with 31 bases separating them. Germline assignment: CDR1 ENHRY and CDR2 SYGVKD. This CDR3 has 17 residues. DNA for the CDR3: TGTGCCACCAAACGAATCCTGACAGGCCAGTTGGAGGGTGGCTACACCTTC. This translates into CATKRILTGQLEGGYTF.

This clonotype came up once. The V call is TRBV20-1, the J call TRBJ2-3; 10 bases agree with TRBD2. The CDR3 covers 16 residues. The trim removed 3 bases at V and 3 bases at J, leaving 9 bases unmatched. Germline loops: CDR1 DFQATT, CDR2 SNEGSKA (reference sequence). CDR3 protein: CSASLAGVFGTDTQYF. The DNA for the CDR3 is TGCAGTGCTAGCCTAGCGGGAGTTTTTGGTACAGATACGCAGTATTTT.

The chain employs TRBV19 and TRBJ1-1, with D hard to call. CDR3 length equals 14 residues. V lost 10 bases, J lost 3 bases, and 18 bases lay in between. Germline-derived CDR1 and CDR2 are LNHDA and SQIVND (reference sequence). This CDR3 reads CATNRGGGDTEAFF. CDR3 nucleotides: TGTGCCACTAACCGGGGAGGTGGAGACACTGAAGCTTTCTTT.

The chain has TRBV24-1 and TRBJ2-1; unclear D gene. The CDR3 totals 16 residues. Germline CDR1 is KGHDR and CDR2 is SFDVKD. Trimming removed 3 bases from V and 2 bases from J, with 13 bases in between. CDR3 in amino acids: CATSDGSVQTYNEQFF. The CDR3 DNA reads TGTGCCACCAGTGATGGGTCGGTCCAAACCTACAATGAGCAGTTCTTC.

The chain links TRBV12-3 or TRBV12-4 to TRBJ2-3; D may be TRBD1 or TRBD2 (5 bases each). This CDR3 is built from 14 residues. The CDR3 coding sequence is TGTGCTGTGGCGGAGAGGAGAGGGGCAGATACGCAGTATTTT. It specifies CAVAERRGADTQYF.

This chain connects TRBV28 to TRBJ2-7; D ambiguous. Germline V gene sequence: CDR1 MDHEN, CDR2 SYDVKM. V was trimmed by 3 bases and J by 2 bases, leaving 11 bases between them. The CDR3 has 14 residues. This chain's CDR3 is CASSFSISAYEQYF. In nucleotides, the CDR3 is TGTGCCAGCAGTTTTTCCATATCCGCCTACGAGCAGTACTTC.

The chain employs TRBV9 and TRBJ2-1, with 7 nucleotides matching TRBD2. CDR1 and CDR2 (germline): SGDLS, YYNGEE. The CDR3 consists of 16 residues. J was trimmed by 4 bases and V by 0 bases; bases with no gene match: 7. The DNA of the CDR3 is TGTGCCAGCAGCGTAGCTCCCCTAGCGGTGTACAATGAGCAGTTCTTC. Translating gives CASSVAPLAVYNEQFF.

This clonotype has more than one count but fewer than ten. The chain links TRBV5-5 to TRBJ1-2, with D hard to call. Germline CDR1 SGHKS, CDR2 YYEKEE (reference sequence). The V gene lost 4 bases and the J gene lost 3 bases, with 10 bases spanning the gap. The CDR3 has 13 residues. CDR3 amino acids: CASSMGRDYGYTF. The CDR3 nucleotides are TGTGCCAGCAGCATGGGGAGGGACTATGGCTACACCTTC.

This clonotype was recorded a few times. This chain joins TRBV4-2 and TRBJ1-2; D is ambiguous. The CDR3 loop spans 12 amino acids. Deletions cut 3 bases from V and 4 bases from J, with 6 bases between. CDR1 is LGHNA, CDR2 YNFKEQ, per germline. CDR3 protein: CASSHDSYGYTF. The CDR3 coding sequence is TGTGCCAGCAGCCACGACTCCTATGGCTACACCTTC.

The chain links TRBV20-1 to TRBJ2-1; D ambiguous. In germline, CDR1 is DFQATT, CDR2 SNEGSKA (reference sequence). This CDR3 has 16 amino acids. The V end was cut by 0 bases, the J end by 1 base, with 13 bases between. This chain's CDR3 is CSARDRKGQSYNEQFF. In nucleotides, the CDR3 is TGCAGTGCTAGAGATCGCAAAGGGCAGTCCTACAATGAGCAGTTCTTC.